The 8 T cell receptor beta chains below come from one sample, sequenced in a study of OX40 agonist ivuxolimab in advanced cancers. This table comes from immunoSEQ multiplex PCR, and its TCRdb copy is limited to in-frame clones, with some not included. Of about 75,000 clones detected, about 85% appear once; the ten largest clones hold roughly 15%. The sample here was CD4+ or CD8+ T cells sorted from blood, taken in a trial of the OX40 agonist ivuxolimab. Source of these receptors: an adult with an advanced solid tumor such as melanoma, head and neck, liver or kidney cancer.

V usage is TRBV7-9 and J usage is TRBJ2-1; tentatively, D is TRBD1 (6 bases). Germline assignment: CDR1 SEHNR and CDR2 FQNEAQ (reference sequence). With 1 base removed from V and 7 bases from J, the gap between germline ends came to 14 bases. The CDR3 covers 15 residues. For the CDR3, the DNA is TGTGCCAGCAGCTTAGAAAAACAGGGCGGTAATGAGCAGTTCTTC. Amino acid sequence: CASSLEKQGGNEQFF.

This sequence joins TRBV7-9 and TRBJ2-3, with unresolved D. The CDR3 runs 15 residues. V gave up 1 base and J gave up 0 bases, with 8 bases separating them. Germline lookup yields CDR1 SEHNR and CDR2 FQNEAQ (reference sequence). The CDR3 here is CASSLGDVSTDTQYF. CDR3 sequence (DNA): TGTGCCAGCAGCTTAGGCGACGTTAGCACAGATACGCAGTATTTT.

This clone was seen once. The chain carries TRBV5-6 and TRBJ1-4, with 7 nucleotides matching TRBD1. The CDR3 has 15 residues. Germline V gene data show CDR1 as SGHDT and CDR2 as YYEEEE. The ends lost 4 bases at V and 3 bases at J; junction bases unmatched: 6. CDR3 bases: TGTGCCAGCAGCATGCGGACAGGATCTAATGAAAAACTGTTTTTT. Encoded protein: CASSMRTGSNEKLFF.

The J gene is TRBJ1-2, the V gene TRBV5-3, with a tentative D call TRBD1 (5 bases). TRBV5-3 is sorted into the ORF group, with uncertain function. The ends were cut back, 7 bases at V and 4 bases at J, with 17 bases in the middle. CDR3 length: 14 amino acids. This CDR3 reads CARVPARGVYGYTF. For the CDR3, the DNA is TGTGCCAGAGTCCCCGCACGGGGCGTCTATGGCTACACCTTC.

The V gene is TRBV29-1, the J gene TRBJ2-2; D may be TRBD2 (6 bases). The CDR3 length is 14 residues. Germline V gene lookup returns CDR1 SQVTM and CDR2 ANQGSEA. V lost 7 bases and J 5 bases, leaving 17 bases between the germline ends. For the CDR3, the DNA is TGCAGCGCTGGAGGGACCGTCGAGACCGGGGAGCTGTTTTTT. Its translation: CSAGGTVETGELFF.

This clone was counted between two and nine times. The chain is built from TRBV19 and TRBJ2-1, with D hard to call. V was trimmed by 3 bases and J by 3 bases, leaving 9 bases between them. The CDR3 totals 14 residues. CDR1 is LNHDA, CDR2 SQIVND, per germline (reference sequence). This CDR3 reads CASSIFPLYNEQFF. For the CDR3, the DNA is TGTGCCAGTAGTATTTTTCCCCTCTACAATGAGCAGTTCTTC. Full variable domain (remainder filled in from reference TRBV19 and TRBJ2-1): DGGITQSPKYLFRKEGQNVTLSCEQNLNHDAMYWYRQDPGQGLRLIYYSQIVNDFQKGDIAEGYSVSREKKESFPLTVTSAQKNPTAFYLCASSIFPLYNEQFFGPGTRLTVL.

This sequence joins TRBV14 and TRBJ2-7, with 13 bases lining up with TRBD2. The germline CDR1 and CDR2 sequences are SGHDN and FVKESK. There are 14 residues in the CDR3. The trim removed 5 bases at V and 6 bases at J, leaving 4 bases unmatched. CDR3 bases: TGTGCCAGCAGCATAGGACTAGCGGGAGCCGAGCAGTACTTC. This codes for CASSIGLAGAEQYF.

The chain links TRBV19 to TRBJ1-2, with D unclear. The CDR3 covers 15 residues. Germline values: CDR1 LNHDA, CDR2 SQIVND (reference sequence). V dropped 6 bases and J dropped 0 bases, with 14 bases sitting between them. The CDR3 spells CASSVLQTANYGYTF. CDR3 sequence (DNA): TGTGCCAGTAGCGTTCTACAAACAGCTAACTATGGCTACACCTTC.